The entry that follows covers one T cell receptor (beta chain) sequence. The J segment lost 8 bases and the V segment lost 4 bases, leaving 6 bases of the junction unmatched. CDR1 is MNHEY and CDR2 is SVGAGI in the germline V gene. The CDR3 is 14 residues long. Clones were sequenced by immunoSEQ multiplex PCR, and TCRdb holds only the in-frame ones, with some missing. This sample has 630,000 or so clones, with around 87% found just once. The data are from a study of shared T cell receptors in the human thymus. The data were also submitted as part of a second study, on human thymus T cells. Per that study: V and J genes seemed to be used with bias in thymic and blood repertoires. Thymic TCR repertoires of unrelated people reportedly overlapped highly.

The clonotype comes from a boy younger than two with a congenital heart defect. This rearrangement joins TRBV6-5 to TRBJ2-1, with TRBD1 identical over 9 bases. The sequencing sample was made of thymocytes. CDR3 sequence (DNA): TGTGCCAGCAGTTGGGGACAGGGAAAGTATGAGCAGTTCTTC. It translates to CASSWGQGKYEQFF.